This section outlines one T cell receptor beta chain sequence together with its context. Its antigen is unidentified. Here immunoSEQ multiplex PCR was the method, and the copy in TCRdb shows in-frame clones only, minus some. Of some 87,000 clones in the sample, about 88% were seen once. The V end was cut by 3 bases, the J end by 9 bases, with 12 bases between. The CDR3 sequence is 13 residues long. The germline CDR1 and CDR2 sequences are GTSNPN and SVGIG (reference sequence). Exclusion applied to patients with autoimmune disease history or systemic immunosuppression. The data were obtained in a study of OX40 agonist ivuxolimab in advanced cancers. Overall study results and limits: What antigens the expanded peripheral T cells recognized was never established.

The clonotype originates from an adult with an advanced solid tumor such as melanoma, head and neck, liver or kidney cancer. The chain uses TRBV30 and TRBJ1-6, with D tentatively TRBD1 (6 bases). Sequenced here: CD4+ or CD8+ T cells sorted from blood, sampled in a trial of the OX40 agonist ivuxolimab. CDR3 region: CAWRAGAGSPLHF. CDR3 DNA: TGTGCCTGGAGGGCAGGGGCGGGTTCACCCCTCCACTTT.